A selection of T cell receptor beta chains follows, all from one sample in a study of PD-1 blockade in mismatch repair-deficient tumors. Clones were sequenced by immunoSEQ multiplex PCR, and TCRdb holds only the in-frame ones, with some missing. The sample includes fewer than 18,000 clones, approximately 80% seen only once; the top ten take 9.5% to 12%. Their antigen targets remain unknown. This specimen consisted of cells cultured in vitro, obtained from a patient treated with pembrolizumab. These receptors were obtained from an adult with mismatch repair-deficient cancer. Each CDR3 is given with its conserved first and last residue. Fields, in order: clone size, J gene, D gene, V gene, CDR3 DNA, CDR3 protein. D genes are given only for firm matches. Clone size is shown for a subset of rows, as once, few, many or a class of expanded clone.

few,TRBJ1-5,.,TRBV27,TGTGCCAGCAGTCCCGGGGGAACCAATCAGCCCCAGCATTTT,CASSPGGTNQPQHF
.,TRBJ2-4,.,TRBV4-1,TGCGCCAGCAGCCAAGGTCGAGAGAAGCCCAAAAACATTCAGTACTTC,CASSQGREKPKNIQYF
.,TRBJ2-3,TRBD1,TRBV7-3,TGTGCCAGCAGCGCACAGGGGACAGATACGCAGTATTTT,CASSAQGTDTQYF
.,TRBJ2-1,.,TRBV6-5,TGTGCCAGCAGTTACTCGCCCCTCCCCTCCTACAATGAGCAGTTCTTC,CASSYSPLPSYNEQFF
.,TRBJ2-5,.,TRBV13,TGTGCCAGCAGCCCGGACTCCTTCGGGGGCCAAGAGACCCAGTACTTC,CASSPDSFGGQETQYF
.,TRBJ2-5,.,TRBV7-2,TGTGCCAGCAGCTTAGGCTACCTAGGACTTCAAGAGACCCAGTACTTC,CASSLGYLGLQETQYF
.,TRBJ2-5,TRBD1,TRBV28,TGTGCCAGCAGTTTACCGAACAGGGGTCGCGAGACCCAGTACTTC,CASSLPNRGRETQYF
few,TRBJ2-7,TRBD1,TRBV5-1,TGCGCCAGCAGCTGGACAGGGCCCTACGAGCAGTACTTC,CASSWTGPYEQYF
.,TRBJ1-1,.,TRBV6-1,TGTGCCAGCAGTGAAGCGCGGGCAGTGAACACTGAAGCTTTCTTT,CASSEARAVNTEAFF
.,TRBJ2-3,TRBD2,TRBV7-9,TGTGCCAGCAGTCCCCGTGGGAGGGTCACAGATACGCAGTATTTT,CASSPRGRVTDTQYF
.,TRBJ2-1,TRBD2,TRBV7-8,TGTGCCAGCAGAACCCTAGCGGGAAGCTCCTACAATGAGCAGTTCTTC,CASRTLAGSSYNEQFF
once,TRBJ2-7,.,TRBV2,TGTGCCAGCATGGTTACCTACGAGCAGTACTTC,CASMVTYEQYF
once,TRBJ2-7,TRBD1,TRBV9,TGTGCCAGCAGCGTCCTACCGGGACAGGGACCCTACGAGCAGTACTTC,CASSVLPGQGPYEQYF
.,TRBJ1-2,.,TRBV19,TGTGCCAGTAGTAACCCGGGTGGGTCTAACTATGGCTACACCTTC,CASSNPGGSNYGYTF
few,TRBJ1-1,TRBD1,TRBV9,TGTGCCAGCAGCGTAGGTGGGGGGACAGCAAACACTGAAGCTTTCTTT,CASSVGGGTANTEAFF
.,TRBJ2-1,.,TRBV30,TGTGCCTGGGGACAGTTGAGCAATGAGCAGTTCTTC,CAWGQLSNEQFF
.,TRBJ1-1,.,TRBV27,TGTGCCAGCAGTTTATCAGGGTTCACTGAAGCTTTCTTT,CASSLSGFTEAFF